A single T cell receptor (beta chain) is shown here with its context. This clonotype was counted many times. Its target antigen remains unknown. Base qualities are not provided; no much larger clone lies one nucleotide away. Libraries were made using PCR. The sequencer listed for this sample is Illumina HiSeq 2500. To reduce PCR and sequencing biases, unique molecular identifiers were built into the TCR beta cDNA libraries. Roughly 0.5 million cDNA molecules were obtained per 1 to 10 million input T cells, so each molecule approximated one T cell. The same protocol used for the earlier healthy control dataset was applied to prepare and sequence the patient libraries. Within a given batch, samples were prepared together, multiplexed and sequenced on the same HiSeq lane. As for the authors' bioinformatics: MIGEC was used to process the raw barcoded reads, and molecular identifier groups with only a single read were discarded before consensus assembly and CDR3 extraction. Clonotype tables were post-analysed with VDJtools, and diversity was normalized by down-sampling all datasets to the smallest sample size. In repertoire overlap clustering, CDR3 amino acid sequences, but not nucleotide sequences, were matched to correct batch-related cross-sample contamination. The public sequencing data were trimmed at Q25 with fastp and processed into clonotypes with MiXCR by TCRdb, which kept only in-frame beta chains. Rows with a matching CDR3 protein are joined into one entry that keeps the most common DNA and genes. TCRdb's processing, not the study's, gives the V and J calls here. This sample has fewer than 850,000 distinct CDR3 sequences in its table, and 25% to 30% of those were observed once. The top ten constitute about 0.5% of the sample.

The sample is drawn from a study of post-analysis software for immune sequencing data (dated by TCRdb to about 2015). At the level of the whole study: Disease courses on record covered relapsing-remitting, secondary progressive and progressive-relapsing multiple sclerosis, though some patients had no subtype annotation. Patient repertoires were compared against about twelve previously published healthy control repertoires from donors aged roughly 6 to 26 years. A subset of samples was prepared in parallel using single-end sample barcoding, then pooled and co-amplified after Illumina adapter ligation.

Here is what the overall study found, with its caveats: Roughly 5 TRBV segments, including TRBV5-6, TRBV5-1 and TRBV20-1, were significantly more frequent in patients than controls. Normalized Chao1 diversity was significantly lower in multiple sclerosis patients than controls, suggesting substantial peripheral T-cell clonal expansion. Direct clustering with F measure showed strong co-clustering of samples prepared in the same batch, prompting a batch-effect correction. The control group was slightly older than the multiple sclerosis patient group.

There are 12 amino acids in the CDR3, from cysteine to phenylalanine inclusive. Just the 36-base CDR3 DNA is kept, in frame starting at base 1. Taken from the germline V gene (reference sequence), the CDR1 and CDR2 loops are DFQATT and SNEGSKA. V and J lose 3 bases and 5 bases, and a span of 10 bases separates them. To demonstrate the VDJtools post-analysis software, the study profiled TCR beta repertoires from the peripheral blood of about a dozen young patients with multiple sclerosis. The multiple sclerosis patients were children and adolescents between roughly 6 and 17 years of age. The source is a girl aged 5-17 years with multiple sclerosis. Sequencing was carried out using blood. Recombination connected TRBV20-1 to TRBJ2-5; the D gene is possibly TRBD2, with 6 bases matching. CDR3 sequence: CSASPGGETQYF. Here is the DNA: TGCAGTGCTAGTCCCGGGGGTGAGACCCAGTACTTC.